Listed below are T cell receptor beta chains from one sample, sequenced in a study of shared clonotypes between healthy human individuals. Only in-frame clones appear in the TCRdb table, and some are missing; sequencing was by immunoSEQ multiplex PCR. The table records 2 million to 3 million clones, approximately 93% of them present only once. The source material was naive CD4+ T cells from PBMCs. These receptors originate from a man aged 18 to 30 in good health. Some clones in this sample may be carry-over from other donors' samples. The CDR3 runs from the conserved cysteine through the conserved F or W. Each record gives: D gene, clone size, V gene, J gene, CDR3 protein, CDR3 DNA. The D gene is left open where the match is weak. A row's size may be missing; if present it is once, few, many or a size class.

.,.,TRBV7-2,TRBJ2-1,CASSSRLASVYNEQFF,TGTGCCAGCAGCTCTAGGTTGGCTAGCGTGTACAATGAGCAGTTCTTC
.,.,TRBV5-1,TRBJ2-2,CASSLPLVGAGELFF,TGCGCCAGCAGCTTGCCTCTAGTCGGTGCCGGGGAGCTGTTTTTT
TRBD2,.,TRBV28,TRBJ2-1,CASSSGLAKQFF,TGTGCCAGCAGTTCCGGACTAGCGAAGCAGTTCTTC
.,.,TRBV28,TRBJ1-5,CASSFFMGRHSQPQHF,TGTGCCAGCAGTTTTTTCATGGGCAGGCATTCCCAGCCCCAGCATTTT
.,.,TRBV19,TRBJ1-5,CASTPLGGAMDNQPQHF,TGTGCCAGTACCCCCCTGGGGGGGGCTATGGACAATCAGCCCCAGCATTTT
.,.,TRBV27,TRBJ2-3,CASSRFGTDTQYF,TGTGCCAGCAGTCGGTTCGGGACAGATACGCAGTATTTT
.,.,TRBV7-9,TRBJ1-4,CASSLAPDGSNEKLFF,TGTGCCAGCAGCTTAGCCCCGGATGGGTCTAATGAAAAACTGTTTTTT
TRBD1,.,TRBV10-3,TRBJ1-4,CAISPGGQEKLFF,TGTGCCATCAGTCCAGGGGGCCAGGAAAAACTGTTTTTT
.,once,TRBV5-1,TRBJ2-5,CASSFQPAGTQYF,TGCGCCAGCAGCTTCCAACCCGCGGGGACCCAGTACTTC
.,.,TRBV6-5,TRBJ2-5,CASSISTIQETQYF,TGTGCCAGCAGTATTTCGACTATTCAAGAGACCCAGTACTTC
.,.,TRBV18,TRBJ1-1,CASSGGGSDTEAFF,TGTGCCAGCTCAGGAGGCGGGTCGGACACTGAAGCTTTCTTT
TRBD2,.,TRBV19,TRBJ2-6,CASSIEGGSFTGANVLTF,TGTGCCAGTAGTATAGAGGGCGGGAGCTTTACTGGGGCCAACGTCCTGACTTTC
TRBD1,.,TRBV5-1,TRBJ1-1,CASSVGQVSLRYTEAFF,TGCGCCAGCAGCGTAGGACAGGTGTCTTTACGGTACACTGAAGCTTTCTTT
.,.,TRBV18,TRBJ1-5,CASSPLAVPNQPQHF,TGTGCCAGCTCACCACTGGCAGTGCCCAATCAGCCCCAGCATTTT
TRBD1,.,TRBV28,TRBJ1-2,CASKAGGANYGYTF,TGTGCCAGCAAGGCAGGGGGAGCTAACTATGGCTACACCTTC
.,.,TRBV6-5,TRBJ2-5,CASSLGALLQETQYF,TGTGCCAGCAGTCTGGGGGCCTTACTCCAAGAGACCCAGTACTTC
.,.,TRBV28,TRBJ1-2,CASCLISQGGYTF,TGTGCCAGTTGCTTGATTTCTCAGGGTGGCTACACCTTC
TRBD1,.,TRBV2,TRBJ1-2,CASYGQGNGYTF,TGTGCCAGCTACGGACAGGGGAATGGCTACACCTTC
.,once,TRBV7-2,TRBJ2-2,CASSLVGLYTGELFF,TGTGCCAGCAGCTTAGTGGGGCTGTACACCGGGGAGCTGTTTTTT
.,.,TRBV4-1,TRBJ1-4,CASSGRVTEKLFF,TGCGCCAGCAGCGGCCGGGTTACTGAAAAACTGTTTTTT
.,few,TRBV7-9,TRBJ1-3,CASSLVSDPGNTIYF,TGTGCCAGCAGCTTAGTGTCAGATCCTGGAAACACCATATATTTT
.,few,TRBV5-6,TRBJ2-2,CASSPDNGAGELFF,TGTGCCAGCAGCCCGGACAACGGGGCCGGGGAGCTGTTTTTT
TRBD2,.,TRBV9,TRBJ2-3,CASSLGTSGFTDTQYF,TGTGCCAGCAGCCTAGGGACTAGCGGATTCACAGATACGCAGTATTTT
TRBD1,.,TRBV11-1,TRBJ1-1,CASSLHRTGSTWYTEAFF,TGTGCCAGCAGCTTACATAGGACAGGGTCTACGTGGTACACTGAAGCTTTCTTT
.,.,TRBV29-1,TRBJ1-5,CSGIRNQPQHF,TGCAGCGGCATACGCAATCAGCCCCAGCATTTT
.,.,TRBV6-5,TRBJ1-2,CASSLLGPNYGYTF,TGTGCCAGCAGCCTCCTAGGGCCCAACTATGGCTACACCTTC
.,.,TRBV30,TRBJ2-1,CAWSVRGGTSYNEQFF,TGTGCCTGGAGTGTACGGGGCGGGACGTCCTACAATGAGCAGTTCTTC
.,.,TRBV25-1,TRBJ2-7,CASSEAGSYEQYF,TGTGCCAGCAGTGAAGCGGGCAGCTACGAGCAGTACTTC